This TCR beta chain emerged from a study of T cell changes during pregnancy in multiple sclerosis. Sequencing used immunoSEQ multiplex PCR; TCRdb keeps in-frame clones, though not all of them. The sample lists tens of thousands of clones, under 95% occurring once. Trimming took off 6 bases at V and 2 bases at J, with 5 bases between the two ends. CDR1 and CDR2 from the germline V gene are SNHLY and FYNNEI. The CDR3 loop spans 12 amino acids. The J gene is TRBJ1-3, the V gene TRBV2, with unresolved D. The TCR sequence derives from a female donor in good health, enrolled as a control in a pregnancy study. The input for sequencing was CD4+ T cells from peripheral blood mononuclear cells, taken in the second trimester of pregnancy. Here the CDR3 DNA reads TGTGCCAGCAGGGCAGCTGGAAACACCATATATTTT. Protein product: CASRAAGNTIYF.